This entry lists 2 T cell receptor beta chains sequenced from one sample in a study of blood T cell repertoires in COVID-19. Some clones are missing from TCRdb's copy, which holds only in-frame ones; the method was immunoSEQ multiplex PCR. The repertoire holds 83,000 or so clones, with roughly 79% as singletons. Specimen: peripheral blood. The receptors derive from an elderly woman with acute or convalescent COVID-19.

This clone was seen a single time. This chain links TRBV7-9 with TRBJ2-5; TRBD2 matches at 9 bases. CDR1 SEHNR and CDR2 FQNEAQ come from the germline V gene (reference sequence). CDR3 length: 18 residues. With V trimmed by 5 bases and J by 5 bases, 18 bases remained unmatched. CDR3 residues: CASSPAVGRRGGVETQYF. The CDR3 nucleotides read TGTGCCAGCAGCCCGGCTGTGGGGCGGCGGGGGGGCGTCGAGACCCAGTACTTC.

This clone was observed once. This rearrangement joins TRBV6-5 to TRBJ1-2; a weak D match, TRBD1 (5 bases). Germline CDR1 MNHEY, CDR2 SVGAGI. V shed 6 bases and J shed 4 bases, with 18 bases lying between them. CDR3 length equals 15 residues. The CDR3 DNA reads TGTGCCAGCAGCCGGGCGGGGGGGGACCGCTATGGCTACACCTTC. It specifies CASSRAGGDRYGYTF.